This TCR beta chain was found in a study of blood T cell repertoires in COVID-19. Overall study: The United States, Italy and Spain were the sources of the acute and convalescent COVID-19 samples.

V dropped 5 bases and J dropped 7; count of bases not matched to a gene: 17. The germline CDR1 and CDR2 sequences are SGHVS and FNYEAQ. The CDR3 is 18 residues long. Cohort 3 donors were reported recovered after two negative PCRs, clearance, or symptom resolution. Study processing details: Reference gene primer amplification gave estimated nucleated cell counts. The repertoire was sequenced with immunoSEQ multiplex PCR; TCRdb's copy has only in-frame clones and lacks some. V and J calls and clone size come straight from that table; D and trimming were deduced from the DNA. The sample records around 290,000 clones, roughly 88% being singletons.

Sequencing was performed on PBMCs or T cells enriched from blood (not recorded which). The clonotype originates from a woman aged 25 to 39 who had recovered from COVID-19. The rearrangement joins TRBV7-6 to TRBJ2-2; TRBD1 aligns across 9 bases. The CDR3: CASSQNRPGQGANGELFF. The CDR3 nucleotides are TGTGCCAGCAGCCAAAATAGACCGGGACAGGGCGCCAACGGGGAGCTGTTTTTT.